This entry describes one TCR beta chain. In the original analysis: Estimation of nucleated cell counts relied on the amplification of reference gene primers. Measured with immunoSEQ multiplex PCR; TCRdb has only the in-frame clones, and not every one. Clone size and the V and J calls come from that table; the DNA yielded D and trimming. The repertoire holds about 250,000 clones, with nearly 90% as singletons. The sample belongs to a study of blood T cell repertoires in COVID-19. Study summary: T cells, B-cell-depleted T cells, or PBMCs supplied cDNA or gDNA.

Specimen: peripheral blood. This TCR derives from a man between 18 and 35 years old with active or convalescent COVID-19.

The CDR3 loop reads CASSLGGREYNEQFF. CDR3 nucleotide sequence: TGTGCCAGCAGCTTGGGCGGGAGGGAGTACAATGAGCAGTTCTTC. The J gene is TRBJ2-1, the V gene TRBV7-3; 9 bases are a match to TRBD2. The junction had 4 bases not matched to a gene; V was cut back by 3 bases and J by 4 bases. The length of the CDR3 is 15 residues. Germline lookup yields CDR1 SGHTA and CDR2 FQGTGA.